This section outlines one T cell receptor beta chain sequence together with its context. There is no known antigen for this receptor. No clone much larger than this one lies a single base away; base qualities are absent. Trimming takes 7 bases from V and 1 base from J, and the germline ends sit 11 bases apart. The CDR3 covers 13 residues, taking in both the cysteine and the phenylalanine. Kept here is only the CDR3 DNA, which spans 39 bases and is read in frame from base 1. CDR1 and CDR2 (MNHNS, SASEGT) derive from the germline V gene. For the CD8 naive samples, CD45RO-negative cells were positively selected for CCR7, yielding a CD45RA+CCR7+ population from which TemRA cells were excluded. The donors were healthy, HIV-negative adults with no recently reported acute infections or vaccinations. All donors were Caucasian adults living in Nashville, Tennessee, USA. Blood was obtained by leukapheresis, after which PBMCs were separated by Ficoll-Histopaque density gradient centrifugation and cryopreserved in liquid nitrogen vapor phase. Purity and quantity of every magnetically sorted T cell population were checked by analytical flow cytometry. Genomic DNA was isolated from each sorted fraction and quantified by UV absorbance on a Nanodrop 2000c.

Using the deep immunoSEQ assay, TCR CDR3 regions were amplified from genomic DNA by multiplex PCR. Genomic DNA extracted from each cell subset was distributed evenly over all wells of several immunoSEQ 96-well plates, and each plate served as one replicate. Each replicate PCR for sorted subsets received about 200 ng genomic DNA, equal to roughly 30,000 T cell genomes. The purified libraries were quantified using a Qubit 3.0 fluorometer, sized with a Bioanalyzer 2100, and then quantified again using the KAPA Library Quantification kit. A separate single-read 150-cycle Illumina NextSeq 550 flow cell was used to sequence each immunoSEQ 96-well plate. On the study's bioinformatics: Because the immunoSEQ output included only junctional sequences and no quality scores, the filtering could not be the same as the filtering used for full-length reads. Sequences were annotated with PyIR, a Python wrapper for IgBLAST v1.9, using IMGT germline references to assign V/J genes and CDR3. Reads with weak V/J assignments (E-value above 1e-6), missing CDR3, stop codons, out-of-frame junctions, or ambiguous translated residues were removed. V3J clonotypes were defined as sequences sharing an identical inferred V gene, J gene, and CDR3 amino acid sequence. To compute the percentage overlap between repertoires, the number of shared unique clonotypes was divided by the size of the smaller repertoire. Three approaches were used to assess repertoire richness: RTK rarefaction, the Chao1 estimator, and Recon v2.1 estimates of unobserved clonotypes. Generation probabilities for all TCRbeta clonotypes obtained by the gDNA method from a few donors were computed using OLGA. The table was pulled from immuneACCESS by TCRdb, which kept in-frame rearrangements only. Such tables lose some clones; where checked, under half of the loss comes from unresolved V genes, and the rest has no known cause. Clonal size and the V and J genes are those of that table, whereas D and trimming came from the DNA. The sample includes some 580,000 clones, with roughly 98% observed a single time. The top ten clonotypes cover 0.3% of the sample.

The data derive from a study of shared clonotypes between healthy human individuals (dated by TCRdb to 2018 to 2020). The study in broad terms: The cohort comprised a couple of women and a few men aged 18 to 49 years. For each donor, CD4 naive and CD4 memory were each run on three plates, CD8 naive on two plates, and CD8 memory on one plate. To estimate repertoire size and how much clonotype sharing occurs between individuals, the study deeply sequenced the blood TCR repertoires of 4 to 6 healthy adults. Libraries were prepared and TCR repertoires were sequenced by different laboratories using diverse techniques, in order to increase sequencing depth and limit assay-specific biases. Per donor, leukapheresis produced somewhere between about 0.9 and 9.5 billion PBMCs.

General study outcomes and caveats: Clonotypes shared by all four sorted-subset donors showed higher generation probabilities than non-shared clonotypes. Sampling was limited to blood, and TCR repertoires in tissue likely differ from TCR repertoires in blood. Across a handful of donors, around 5% of naive CD4, more than 3% of naive CD8, 2% to 2.5% of memory CD4, and under 0.45% of memory CD8 clonotypes were shared. Larger estimated clonotype richness was generally found for naive subsets than for memory subsets. Incomplete sequencing was indicated by rarefaction of sorted-subset datasets, despite the large sequencing depth. Because the study included only a small number of donors, the genetic and exposure-history diversity represented was limited. Based on pairwise subsampling, the degree of clonotype sharing among donors was expected to be affected by sequencing depth.

The receptor comes from a man aged 30 to 45 in good health. This chain joins TRBV6-1 to TRBJ2-7; the D gene assignment is ambiguous. Sequencing used naive CD8+ T cells sorted from blood. The intended sense of this specimen's cell subset or site label: CD45RA+CCR7+. Here is the DNA: TGTGCCAGCAACCCTCAACCGTCCTACGAGCAGTACTTC. It specifies CASNPQPSYEQYF.